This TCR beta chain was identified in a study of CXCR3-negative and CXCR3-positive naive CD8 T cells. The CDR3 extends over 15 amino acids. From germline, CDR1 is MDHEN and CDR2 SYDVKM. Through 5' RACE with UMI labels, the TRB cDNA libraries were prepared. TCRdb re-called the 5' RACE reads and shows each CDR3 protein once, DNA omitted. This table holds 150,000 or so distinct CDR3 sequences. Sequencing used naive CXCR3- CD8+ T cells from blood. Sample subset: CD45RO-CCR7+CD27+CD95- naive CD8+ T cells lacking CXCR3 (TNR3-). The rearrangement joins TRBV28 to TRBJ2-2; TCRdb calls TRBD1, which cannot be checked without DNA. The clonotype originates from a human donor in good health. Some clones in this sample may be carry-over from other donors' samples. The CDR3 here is CASSTRQENTRELFF.